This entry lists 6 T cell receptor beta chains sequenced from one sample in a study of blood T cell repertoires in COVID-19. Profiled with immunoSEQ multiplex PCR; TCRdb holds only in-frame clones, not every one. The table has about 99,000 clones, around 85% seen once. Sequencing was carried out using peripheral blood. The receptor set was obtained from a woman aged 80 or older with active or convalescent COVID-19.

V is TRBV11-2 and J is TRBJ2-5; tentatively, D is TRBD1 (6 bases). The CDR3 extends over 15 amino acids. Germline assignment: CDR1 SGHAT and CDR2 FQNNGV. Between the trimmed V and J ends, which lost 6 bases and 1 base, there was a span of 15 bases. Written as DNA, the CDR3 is TGTGCCAGCAGACCATTCACAGGGTTCCAAGAGACCCAGTACTTC. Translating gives CASRPFTGFQETQYF. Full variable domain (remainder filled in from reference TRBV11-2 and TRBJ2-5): EAGVAQSPRYKIIEKRQSVAFWCNPISGHATLYWYQQILGQGPKLLIQFQNNGVVDDSQLPKDRFSAERLKGVDSTLKIQPAKLEDSAVYLCASRPFTGFQETQYFGPGTRLLVL.

The CDR3 nucleotides are TGTGCCAGCAGTCGGGGGGAGGGCATCGAGCAGTACTTC. Protein: CASSRGEGIEQYF. The chain recombines TRBV3-1 (or the pseudogene TRBV3-2) with TRBJ2-7; 7 nucleotides line up with TRBD2. CDR1 LGHDT and CDR2 YNNKEL come from the germline V gene (reference sequence). This CDR3 has 13 residues. The V and J ends lost 6 bases and 6 bases, in that order; junction bases with no gene match: 8.

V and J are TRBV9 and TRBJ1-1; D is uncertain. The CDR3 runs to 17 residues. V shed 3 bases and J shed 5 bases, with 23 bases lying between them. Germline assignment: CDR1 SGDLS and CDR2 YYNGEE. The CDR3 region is CASSADPSRLGGTEAFF. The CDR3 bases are TGTGCCAGCAGCGCCGACCCCTCCCGACTGGGCGGGACTGAAGCTTTCTTT.

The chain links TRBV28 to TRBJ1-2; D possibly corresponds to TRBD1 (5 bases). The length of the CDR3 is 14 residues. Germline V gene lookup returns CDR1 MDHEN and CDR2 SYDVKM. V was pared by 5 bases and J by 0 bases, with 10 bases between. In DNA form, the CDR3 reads TGTGCCAGCAGTCGACGGACAACTAACTATGGCTACACCTTC. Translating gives CASSRRTTNYGYTF.

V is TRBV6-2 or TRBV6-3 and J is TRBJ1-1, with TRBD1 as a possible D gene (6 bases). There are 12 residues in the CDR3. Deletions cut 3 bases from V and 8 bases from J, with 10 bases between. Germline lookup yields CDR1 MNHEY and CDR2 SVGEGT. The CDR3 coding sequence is TGTGCCAGCAGTTATTACGGACAGGAAGCTTTCTTT. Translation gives CASSYYGQEAFF.

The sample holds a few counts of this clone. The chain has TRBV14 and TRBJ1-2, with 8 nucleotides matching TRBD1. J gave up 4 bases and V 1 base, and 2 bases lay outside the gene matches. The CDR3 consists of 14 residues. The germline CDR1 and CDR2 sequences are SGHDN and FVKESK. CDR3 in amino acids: CASSQGQGFYGYTF. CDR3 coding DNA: TGTGCCAGCAGCCAAGGACAGGGGTTCTATGGCTACACCTTC.